The source of this T cell receptor (beta chain) is a study of T cells in Graves' hyperthyroidism and ophthalmopathy. This clonotype has just a few counts. V lost 2 bases and J 3 bases, leaving 14 bases between the germline ends. Germline CDR1 reads LGHNA; CDR2 reads YSLEER. CDR3 length: 16 amino acids. Uncontrolled infection, other autoimmune disease, pregnancy or lactation led to exclusion. TCR beta CDR3 regions were amplified from RNA. First-round RT-PCR with HTBI primers amplified the TCR CDR3 region. TCRdb itself ran the multiplex PCR reads through MiXCR, one entry per CDR3 protein. The sample includes fewer than 800,000 distinct CDR3 sequences, about a sixth of them seen just once.

Sequenced material: blood. The clonotype was recovered from a man younger than 30 with Graves' hyperthyroidism. The chain links TRBV4-3 to TRBJ2-1; D is undetermined. CDR3 nucleotides: TGCGCCAGCAGCCAATCCGGACGGCCCCTCTACAATGAGCAGTTCTTC. Amino acids: CASSQSGRPLYNEQFF.